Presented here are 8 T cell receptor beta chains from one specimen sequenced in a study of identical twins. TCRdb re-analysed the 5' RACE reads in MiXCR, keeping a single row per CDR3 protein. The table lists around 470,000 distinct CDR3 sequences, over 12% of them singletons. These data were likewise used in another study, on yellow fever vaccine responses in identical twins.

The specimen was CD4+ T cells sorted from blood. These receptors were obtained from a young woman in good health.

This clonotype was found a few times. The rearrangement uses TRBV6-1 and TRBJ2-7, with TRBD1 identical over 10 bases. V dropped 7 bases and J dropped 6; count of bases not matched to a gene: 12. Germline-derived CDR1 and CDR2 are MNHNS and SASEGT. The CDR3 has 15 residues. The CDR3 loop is CASKGGGTGELEQYF. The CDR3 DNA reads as TGTGCCAGCAAGGGGGGAGGGACAGGGGAACTCGAGCAGTACTTC.

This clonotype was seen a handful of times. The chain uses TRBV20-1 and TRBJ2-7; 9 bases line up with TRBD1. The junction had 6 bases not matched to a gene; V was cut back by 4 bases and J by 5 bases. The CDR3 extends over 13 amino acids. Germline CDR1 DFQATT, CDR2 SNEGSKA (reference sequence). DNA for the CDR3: TGCAGTGCTACCCCGGGGACAGGGAACGAGCAGTACTTC. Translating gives CSATPGTGNEQYF.

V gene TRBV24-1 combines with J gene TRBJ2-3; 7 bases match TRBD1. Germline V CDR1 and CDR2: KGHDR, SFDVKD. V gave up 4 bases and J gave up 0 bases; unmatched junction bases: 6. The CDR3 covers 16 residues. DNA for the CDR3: TGTGCCACCAGTGAGGCGACAGGGATGAGCACAGATACGCAGTATTTT. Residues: CATSEATGMSTDTQYF.

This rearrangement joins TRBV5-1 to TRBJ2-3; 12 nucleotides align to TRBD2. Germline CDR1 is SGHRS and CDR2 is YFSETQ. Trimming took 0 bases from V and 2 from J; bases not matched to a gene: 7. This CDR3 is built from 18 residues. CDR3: CASSLARTSGEITDTQYF. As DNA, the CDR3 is TGCGCCAGCAGCTTGGCCCGGACTAGCGGGGAAATCACAGATACGCAGTATTTT.

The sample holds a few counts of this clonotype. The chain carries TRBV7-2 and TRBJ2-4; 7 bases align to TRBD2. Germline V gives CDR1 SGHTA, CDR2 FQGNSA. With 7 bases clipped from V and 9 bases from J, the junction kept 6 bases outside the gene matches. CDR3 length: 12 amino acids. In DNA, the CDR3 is TGTGCCAGCAATAGGGAGGGCGCCATTCAGTACTTC. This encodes CASNREGAIQYF.

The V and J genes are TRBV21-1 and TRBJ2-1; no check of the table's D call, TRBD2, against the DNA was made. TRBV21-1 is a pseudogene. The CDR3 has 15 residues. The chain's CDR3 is CASSKTSGGCDEQFF. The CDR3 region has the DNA TGTGCCAGCAGCAAGACTAGCGGGGGGTGTGATGAGCAGTTCTTC.

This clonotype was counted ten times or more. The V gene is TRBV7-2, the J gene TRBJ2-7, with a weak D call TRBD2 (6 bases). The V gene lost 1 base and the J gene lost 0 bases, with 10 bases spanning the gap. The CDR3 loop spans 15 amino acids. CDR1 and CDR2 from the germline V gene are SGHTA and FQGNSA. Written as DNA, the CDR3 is TGTGCCAGCAGCTTAGTTCCCGGGGGCTCCTACGAGCAGTACTTC. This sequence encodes CASSLVPGGSYEQYF.

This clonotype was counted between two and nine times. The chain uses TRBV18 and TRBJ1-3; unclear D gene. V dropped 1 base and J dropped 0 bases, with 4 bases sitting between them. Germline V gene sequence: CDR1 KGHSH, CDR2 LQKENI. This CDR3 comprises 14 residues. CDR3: CASSPQDSGNTIYF. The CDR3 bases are TGTGCCAGCTCACCACAAGACTCTGGAAACACCATATATTTT.